These T cell receptor beta chains were read from a single sample in a study of T cells in localized non-small cell lung cancer. Profiling relied on immunoSEQ multiplex PCR, and the TCRdb table lists in-frame clones only, not all of them. The sample lists 20,000 to 25,000 clones; roughly four fifths were seen once. The material sequenced was PBMCs, taken before any cancer treatment. Receptor source: a man between 40 and 70 years old with stage II lung adenocarcinoma. Each CDR3 is given with its conserved first and last residue. Each record gives: D gene, V gene, J gene, CDR3 protein. The D gene is left open where the match is weak.

.,TRBV7-9,TRBJ2-3,CASSLSDTQYF
.,TRBV11-3,TRBJ1-1,CASSLERNTEAFF
.,TRBV5-1,TRBJ2-1,CASSLEVAEQFF
TRBD1,TRBV7-3,TRBJ1-1,CASSSNRGGLGEAFF
TRBD1,TRBV10-2,TRBJ1-1,CASSPPGGFAEAFF
TRBD1,TRBV6-1,TRBJ2-1,CASSQGASGEQFF
TRBD1,TRBV19,TRBJ1-5,CASSSPGTGDLSNQPQHF
.,TRBV30,TRBJ1-3,CAWSIGVGSGNTIYF
TRBD2,TRBV15,TRBJ2-7,CATSRDRRLAGIEQYF
.,TRBV6-5,TRBJ1-2,CASSDYGYTF
TRBD1,TRBV19,TRBJ1-5,CASTLGQNFDQPQHF
.,TRBV19,TRBJ1-3,CASSIESGNTIYF
.,TRBV4-2,TRBJ1-2,CASSQGGLTNYGYTF
.,TRBV11-2,TRBJ1-1,CASSLVGSNTEAFF
.,TRBV6-1,TRBJ1-5,CASSEAGPNQPQHF
.,TRBV28,TRBJ1-2,CASSSNYGYTF
TRBD2,TRBV4-1,TRBJ2-4,CASSQDQSGGAVIQYF
.,TRBV4-3,TRBJ1-4,CASSSHSDEKLFF
.,TRBV18,TRBJ1-2,CASSTRTMGYTF
.,TRBV7-3,TRBJ1-1,CASSLDPATNTEAFF
.,TRBV7-3,TRBJ1-1,CASSFRLGDREAFF
TRBD2,TRBV30,TRBJ2-7,CAWSTSGPYEQYF
.,TRBV5-7,TRBJ2-6,CASSFSGLAGANVLTF
TRBD1,TRBV10-3,TRBJ1-1,CAIRIGQGLNTEAFF